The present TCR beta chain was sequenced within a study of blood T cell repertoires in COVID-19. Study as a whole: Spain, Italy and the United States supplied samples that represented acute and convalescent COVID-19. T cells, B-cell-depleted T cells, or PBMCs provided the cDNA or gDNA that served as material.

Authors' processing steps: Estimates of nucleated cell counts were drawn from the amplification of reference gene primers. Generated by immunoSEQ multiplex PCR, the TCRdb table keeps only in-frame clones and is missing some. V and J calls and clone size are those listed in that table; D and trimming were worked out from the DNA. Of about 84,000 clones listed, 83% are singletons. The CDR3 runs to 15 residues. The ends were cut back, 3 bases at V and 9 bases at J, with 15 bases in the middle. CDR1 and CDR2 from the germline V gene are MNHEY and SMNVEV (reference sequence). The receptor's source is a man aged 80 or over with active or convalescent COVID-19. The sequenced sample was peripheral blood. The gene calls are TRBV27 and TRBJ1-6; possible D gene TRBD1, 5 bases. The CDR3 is CASSLWSAGGSPLHF. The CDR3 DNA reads TGTGCCAGCAGTTTGTGGTCGGCCGGGGGTTCACCCCTCCACTTT.